This TCR beta chain was sequenced during a study of CD8 T cells in ankylosing spondylitis. In making TCR beta libraries, quantitative 5'-RACE with molecular barcodes was used. Each CDR3 protein gets one entry after TCRdb re-called the 5' RACE reads with MiXCR. The sample shows fewer than 130,000 distinct CDR3 sequences, 24% of them seen only once. Study-level findings and limits: Disease-linked clones were reportedly significantly enriched in matched ankylosing spondylitis synovial fluid. Seven to nine highly homologous variants made up a TCR beta motif, and this motif appeared characteristic of ankylosing spondylitis blood.

The table lists this clonotype with a few counts. Its antigen is undetermined. The CDR3 is made up of 16 amino acids. Trimming took 6 bases from V and 0 from J; bases not matched to a gene: 8. The germline gives CDR1 DFQATT, CDR2 SNEGSKA (reference sequence). The J gene is TRBJ2-2, the V gene TRBV20-1; 9 nucleotides match TRBD2. The sample taken for sequencing was synovial fluid, either unsorted or a sorted T cell fraction (not recorded which). The receptor was isolated from a male donor with ankylosing spondylitis. CDR3 region: CSAPIRLAANTGELFF. The DNA of the CDR3 is TGCAGTGCGCCAATCCGACTAGCGGCGAACACCGGGGAGCTGTTTTTT.